These T cell receptor beta chains were read from a single sample in a study of blood T cell repertoires in COVID-19. Some clones are missing from TCRdb's copy, which holds only in-frame ones; the method was immunoSEQ multiplex PCR. The data contain 210,000 or so clones, roughly 87% of them seen just once; the ten biggest clones take up roughly 2%. What was sequenced was peripheral blood. The receptor source for this set is a man aged 40-49 years with active or convalescent COVID-19. CDR3s include the opening cysteine and the closing phenylalanine or tryptophan. Each record gives: clone size, CDR3 length, V gene, J gene, D gene, CDR3 protein, CDR3 DNA. The D gene is left open where the match is weak. Clone size, where shown, is once, few, many, or a class for clones that have expanded.

>.|15|TRBV30|TRBJ1-6|TRBD1
CAWRISGQGSSPLHF
TGTGCCTGGAGAATTTCGGGACAGGGGAGTTCACCCCTCCACTTT
>few|14|TRBV6-5|TRBJ1-4|TRBD1
CASSGRGQSEKLFF
TGTGCCAGCAGCGGCAGGGGGCAAAGTGAAAAACTGTTTTTT
>.|15|TRBV13|TRBJ1-2|TRBD1
CASSPDRAPGYGYTF
TGTGCCAGCAGCCCAGACAGGGCGCCGGGCTATGGCTACACCTTC
>.|16|TRBV27|TRBJ2-1|TRBD2
CASTRLAGDSYNEQFF
TGTGCCAGCACTCGACTAGCGGGGGACTCCTACAATGAGCAGTTCTTC
>.|15|TRBV6-5|TRBJ2-1|.
CASSSPRDGNNEQFF
TGTGCCAGCAGTTCTCCGCGAGACGGGAACAATGAGCAGTTCTTC
>.|14|TRBV5-1|TRBJ2-1|TRBD1
CASSSSTGGVEQFF
TGCGCCAGCAGCTCGTCCACAGGGGGCGTGGAGCAGTTCTTC
>.|18|TRBV11-2|TRBJ2-5|TRBD2
CASSHETWGEGLRETQYF
TGTGCCAGCAGCCACGAGACGTGGGGGGAGGGCCTTAGAGAGACCCAGTACTTC
>.|21|TRBV20-1|TRBJ2-7|TRBD2
CSASYARVETSGRIIQTEQYF
TGCAGTGCTAGTTACGCGCGGGTAGAGACTAGCGGGAGAATAATTCAGACCGAGCAGTACTTC
>.|14|TRBV19|TRBJ1-4|TRBD1
CASSIKGANEKLFF
TGTGCCAGTAGTATAAAGGGGGCGAATGAAAAACTGTTTTTT
>.|14|TRBV19|TRBJ1-3|.
CASSIPGSGNTIYF
TGTGCCAGTAGTATCCCAGGGTCTGGAAACACCATATATTTT
>.|16|TRBV14|TRBJ1-6|.
CASSAQTGGRNSPLHF
TGTGCCAGCAGCGCACAAACGGGGGGACGGAATTCACCCCTCCACTTT
>.|15|TRBV20-1|TRBJ1-4|.
CSASELLTGREKLFF
TGCAGTGCTAGTGAACTTTTGACAGGACGGGAAAAACTGTTTTTT
>.|11|TRBV29-1|TRBJ1-2|.
CSSLFFPSYTF
TGCAGCTCATTGTTTTTTCCTAGCTACACCTTC
>.|14|TRBV2|TRBJ1-2|.
CASTVSGDNYGYTF
TGTGCCAGCACCGTGTCGGGGGATAACTATGGCTACACCTTC
>.|15|TRBV3-1/TRBV3-2|TRBJ2-3|.
CASSQVQGLTDTQYF
TGTGCCAGCAGCCAGGTTCAGGGCCTCACAGATACGCAGTATTTT
>.|15|TRBV2|TRBJ1-1|TRBD1
CARDRGGIMNTEAFF
TGTGCCAGGGACAGGGGGGGAATAATGAACACTGAAGCTTTCTTT
>.|15|TRBV5-1|TRBJ2-2|.
CASSLSIGATGELFF
TGCGCCAGCAGCTTGTCCATTGGGGCCACGGGTGAGCTGTTTTTT
>few|18|TRBV5-1|TRBJ1-2|TRBD1
CASSLTPRTGGTGHGYTF
TGCGCCAGCAGCTTAACACCGAGGACAGGGGGCACGGGTCATGGCTACACCTTC
>once|12|TRBV19|TRBJ1-1|.
CASSLGTTEAFF
TGTGCCAGTAGTCTAGGGACAACTGAAGCTTTCTTT
>few|16|TRBV14|TRBJ2-1|.
CASSQERRGAYNEQFF
TGTGCCAGCAGCCAAGAAAGAAGAGGCGCCTACAATGAGCAGTTCTTC
>.|14|TRBV18|TRBJ1-6|.
CASSPPQGGSPLHF
TGTGCCAGCTCACCACCCCAGGGTGGGTCACCCCTCCACTTT
>.|16|TRBV7-9|TRBJ1-2|.
CASSSRGTTLSYGYTF
TGTGCCAGCAGCTCGAGGGGGACCACCCTTTCCTATGGCTACACCTTC
>.|15|TRBV6-5|TRBJ2-7|TRBD1
CASSYRQGVTYEQYF
TGTGCCAGCAGTTACAGGCAGGGGGTTACCTACGAGCAGTACTTC
>.|15|TRBV7-6|TRBJ2-2|TRBD1
CASSAGTVGTGELFF
TGTGCCAGCAGCGCCGGGACAGTAGGCACCGGGGAGCTGTTTTTT
>.|13|TRBV27|TRBJ1-1|.
CASSLYGVGEAFF
TGTGCCAGCAGTTTATACGGGGTCGGTGAAGCTTTCTTT
>.|13|TRBV30|TRBJ1-5|TRBD1
CAWDRGFNQPQHF
TGTGCCTGGGACAGGGGATTCAATCAGCCCCAGCATTTT
>.|15|TRBV6-5|TRBJ1-1|.
CASSGAGREYTEAFF
TGTGCCAGCTCCGGGGCAGGGCGGGAATATACTGAAGCTTTCTTT
>many|16|TRBV5-8|TRBJ1-5|TRBD1
CASSSADRGHNQPQHF
TGTGCCAGCAGCTCCGCGGACAGGGGGCATAATCAGCCCCAGCATTTT
>once|17|TRBV7-6|TRBJ2-1|TRBD2
CASSLDHPGGFLYEQFF
TGTGCCAGCAGCTTAGATCATCCGGGAGGGTTTCTATATGAGCAGTTCTTC
>.|13|TRBV6-5|TRBJ2-7|.
CASRVGASYEQYF
TGTGCCAGCAGAGTAGGGGCGTCGTACGAGCAGTACTTC
>.|15|TRBV10-3|TRBJ1-5|.
CAISESTLVEAPQHF
TGTGCCATCAGTGAGTCGACCCTCGTGGAGGCGCCCCAGCATTTT
>.|14|TRBV19|TRBJ1-2|TRBD1
CASSHKTGGYGYTF
TGTGCCAGTAGCCATAAGACAGGGGGTTATGGCTACACCTTC
>few|15|TRBV4-1|TRBJ1-2|TRBD1
CASSQAPGQGAFYTF
TGCGCCAGCAGCCAAGCACCGGGACAGGGGGCTTTCTACACCTTC
>.|14|TRBV19|TRBJ1-1|.
CASSPLTVNTEAFF
TGTGCCAGTAGTCCGCTGACAGTGAACACTGAAGCTTTCTTT
>.|13|TRBV9|TRBJ1-2|.
CASSVASSYGYTF
TGTGCCAGCAGCGTAGCCTCGAGCTATGGCTACACCTTC
>.|15|TRBV18|TRBJ2-2|TRBD2
CASSPPGTRGTALFF
TGTGCCAGCTCACCCCCCGGGACTAGGGGTACGGCGCTGTTTTTT
>.|12|TRBV28|TRBJ1-2|.
CASSRGNYGYTF
TGTGCCAGCAGTCGGGGGAACTATGGCTACACCTTC
>.|14|TRBV27|TRBJ1-1|.
CASSSRMGHTEAFF
TGTGCCAGCAGTTCCCGAATGGGGCACACTGAAGCTTTCTTT
>once|12|TRBV6-5|TRBJ1-2|.
CASSQASYGYTF
TGTGCCAGCAGCCAGGCCTCTTATGGCTACACCTTC
>.|15|TRBV4-1|TRBJ1-1|.
CASSQDGQGNTEAFF
TGCGCCAGCAGCCAAGATGGGCAGGGGAACACTGAAGCTTTCTTT
>.|13|TRBV30|TRBJ1-3|TRBD1
CAWGTGSGNTIYF
TGTGCCTGGGGGACAGGGTCTGGAAACACCATATATTTT
>once|12|TRBV27|TRBJ1-5|.
CAAGGLNQPQHF
TGTGCCGCCGGGGGGCTCAATCAGCCCCAGCATTTT